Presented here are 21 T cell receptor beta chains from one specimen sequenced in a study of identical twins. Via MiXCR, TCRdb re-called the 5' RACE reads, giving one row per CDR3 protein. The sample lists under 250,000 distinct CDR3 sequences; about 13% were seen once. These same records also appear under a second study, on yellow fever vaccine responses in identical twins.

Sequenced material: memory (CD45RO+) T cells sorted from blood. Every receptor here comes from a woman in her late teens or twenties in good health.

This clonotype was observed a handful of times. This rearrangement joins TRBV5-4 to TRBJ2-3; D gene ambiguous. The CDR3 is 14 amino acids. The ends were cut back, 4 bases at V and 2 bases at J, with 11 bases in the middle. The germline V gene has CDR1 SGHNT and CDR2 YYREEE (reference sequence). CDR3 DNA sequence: TGTGCCAGCAGCCGACGGGTCCCCACAGATACGCAGTATTTT. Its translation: CASSRRVPTDTQYF.

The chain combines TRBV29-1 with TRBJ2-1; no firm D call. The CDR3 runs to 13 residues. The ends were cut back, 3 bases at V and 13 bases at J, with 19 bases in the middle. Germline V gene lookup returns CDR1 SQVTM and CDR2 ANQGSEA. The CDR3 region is CSVEPDRQPPQFF. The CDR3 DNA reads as TGCAGCGTTGAGCCGGACCGTCAACCACCCCAGTTCTTC.

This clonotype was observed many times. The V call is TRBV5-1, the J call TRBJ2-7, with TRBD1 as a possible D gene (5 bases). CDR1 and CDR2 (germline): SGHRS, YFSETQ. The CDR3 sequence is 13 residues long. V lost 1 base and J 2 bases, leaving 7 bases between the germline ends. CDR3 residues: CASSLTGTYEQYF. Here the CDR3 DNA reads TGCGCCAGCAGCTTGACAGGCACCTACGAGCAGTACTTC.

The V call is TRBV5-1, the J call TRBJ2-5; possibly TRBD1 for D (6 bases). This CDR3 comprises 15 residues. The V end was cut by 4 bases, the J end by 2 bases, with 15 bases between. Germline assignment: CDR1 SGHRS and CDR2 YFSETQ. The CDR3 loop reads CASSVTGTSQETQYF. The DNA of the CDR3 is TGCGCCAGCAGCGTTACCGGGACATCACAAGAGACCCAGTACTTC.

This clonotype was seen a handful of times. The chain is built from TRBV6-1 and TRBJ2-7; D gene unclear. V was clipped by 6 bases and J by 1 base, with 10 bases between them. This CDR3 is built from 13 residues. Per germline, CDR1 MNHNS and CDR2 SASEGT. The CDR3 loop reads CASSRYGSYEQYF. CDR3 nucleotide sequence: TGTGCCAGCAGCCGCTACGGGTCCTACGAGCAGTACTTC.

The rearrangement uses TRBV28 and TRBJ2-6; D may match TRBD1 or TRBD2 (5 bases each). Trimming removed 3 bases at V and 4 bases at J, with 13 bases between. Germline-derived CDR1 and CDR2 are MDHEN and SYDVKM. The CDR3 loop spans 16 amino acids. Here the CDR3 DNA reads TGTGCCAGCAGTTTGCCCCGGGGCTCCGGGGCCAACGTCCTGACTTTC. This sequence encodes CASSLPRGSGANVLTF.

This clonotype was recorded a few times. The CDR3: CASSPTQLADTQYF. CDR3 DNA: TGTGCCAGCAGCCCTACCCAATTAGCAGATACGCAGTATTTT. The gene calls are TRBV7-3 and TRBJ2-3; D unresolved. The CDR3 totals 14 residues. Germline-derived CDR1 and CDR2 are SGHTA and FQGTGA. With 5 bases removed from V and 4 bases from J, the gap between germline ends came to 13 bases.

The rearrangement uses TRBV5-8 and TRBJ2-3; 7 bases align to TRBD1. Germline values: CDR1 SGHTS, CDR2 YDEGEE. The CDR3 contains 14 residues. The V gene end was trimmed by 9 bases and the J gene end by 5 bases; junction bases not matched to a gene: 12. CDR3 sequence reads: CATSRDRQQDTQYF. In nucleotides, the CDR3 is TGTGCCACCTCCCGGGACAGACAACAAGATACGCAGTATTTT.

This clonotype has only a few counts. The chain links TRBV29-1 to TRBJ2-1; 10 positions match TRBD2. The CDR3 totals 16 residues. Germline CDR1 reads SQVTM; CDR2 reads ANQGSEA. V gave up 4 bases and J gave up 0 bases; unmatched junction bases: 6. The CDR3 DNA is TGCAGCGTTGGAGGGACTAGCGACAGCTCCTACAATGAGCAGTTCTTC. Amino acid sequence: CSVGGTSDSSYNEQFF.

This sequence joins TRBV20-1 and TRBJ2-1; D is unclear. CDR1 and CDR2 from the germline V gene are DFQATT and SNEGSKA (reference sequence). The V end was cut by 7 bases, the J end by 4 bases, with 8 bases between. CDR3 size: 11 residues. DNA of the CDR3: TGCAGTGTGGCGGCGTACAATGAGCAGTTCTTC. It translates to CSVAAYNEQFF.

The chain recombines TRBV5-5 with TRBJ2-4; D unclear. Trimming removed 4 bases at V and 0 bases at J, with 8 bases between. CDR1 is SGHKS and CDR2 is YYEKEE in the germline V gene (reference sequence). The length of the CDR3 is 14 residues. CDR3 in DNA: TGTGCCAGCAGCCCGCTATTAGCCAAAAACATTCAGTACTTC. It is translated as CASSPLLAKNIQYF.

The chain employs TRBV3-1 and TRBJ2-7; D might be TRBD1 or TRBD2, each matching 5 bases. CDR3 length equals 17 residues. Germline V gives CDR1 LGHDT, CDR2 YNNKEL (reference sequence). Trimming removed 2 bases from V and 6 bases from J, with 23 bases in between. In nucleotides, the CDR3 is TGTGCCAGCAGCCAATCCGTCTCCGGGACCGCTAGGGGCGAGCAGTACTTC. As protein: CASSQSVSGTARGEQYF.

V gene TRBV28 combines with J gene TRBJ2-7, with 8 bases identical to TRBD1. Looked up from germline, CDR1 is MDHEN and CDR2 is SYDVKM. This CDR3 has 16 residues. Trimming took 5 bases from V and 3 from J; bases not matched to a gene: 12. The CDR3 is CASSPPHWTGIYEQYF. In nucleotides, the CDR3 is TGTGCCAGCAGTCCCCCTCATTGGACAGGGATCTACGAGCAGTACTTC.

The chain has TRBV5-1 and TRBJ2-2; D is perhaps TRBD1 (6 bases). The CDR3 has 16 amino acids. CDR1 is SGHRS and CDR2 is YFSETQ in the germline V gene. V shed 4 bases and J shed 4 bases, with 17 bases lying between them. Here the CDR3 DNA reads TGCGCCAGCAGCCCGGAGTTCCTAGGGGGCACCGGGGAGCTGTTTTTT. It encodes CASSPEFLGGTGELFF. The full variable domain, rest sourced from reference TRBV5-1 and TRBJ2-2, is KAGVTQTPRYLIKTRGQQVTLSCSPISGHRSVSWYQQTPGQGLQFLFEYFSETQRNKGNFPGRFSGRQFSNSRSEMNVSTLELGDSALYLCASSPEFLGGTGELFFGEGSRLTVL.

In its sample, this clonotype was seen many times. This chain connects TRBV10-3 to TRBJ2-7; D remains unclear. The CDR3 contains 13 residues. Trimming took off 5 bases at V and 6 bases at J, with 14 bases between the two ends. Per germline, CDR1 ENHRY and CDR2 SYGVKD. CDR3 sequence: CAISTVTPFEQYF. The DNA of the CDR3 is TGTGCCATCAGTACGGTCACCCCGTTCGAGCAGTACTTC.

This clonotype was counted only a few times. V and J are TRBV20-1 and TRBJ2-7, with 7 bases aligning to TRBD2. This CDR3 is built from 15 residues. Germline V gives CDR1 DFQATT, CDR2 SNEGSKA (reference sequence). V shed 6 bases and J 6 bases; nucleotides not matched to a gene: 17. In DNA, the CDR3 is TGCAGTGCAAGCCCCGGGACTAATCAAATTGCCGAGCAGTACTTC. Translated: CSASPGTNQIAEQYF.

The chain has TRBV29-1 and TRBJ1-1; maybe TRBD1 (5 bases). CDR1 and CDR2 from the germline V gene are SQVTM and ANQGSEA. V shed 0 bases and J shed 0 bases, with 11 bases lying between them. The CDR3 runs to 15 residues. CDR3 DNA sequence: TGCAGCGTTGAAGATGGGGCGGGAATGAACACTGAAGCTTTCTTT. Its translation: CSVEDGAGMNTEAFF.

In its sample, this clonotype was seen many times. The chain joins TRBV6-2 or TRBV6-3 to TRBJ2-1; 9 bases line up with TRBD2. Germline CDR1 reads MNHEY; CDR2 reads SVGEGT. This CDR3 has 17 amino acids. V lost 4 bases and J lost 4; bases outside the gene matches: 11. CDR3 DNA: TGTGCCAGCAGTTCAGGGCGGGAGGGCGTCCCTTACAATGAGCAGTTCTTC. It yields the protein CASSSGREGVPYNEQFF.

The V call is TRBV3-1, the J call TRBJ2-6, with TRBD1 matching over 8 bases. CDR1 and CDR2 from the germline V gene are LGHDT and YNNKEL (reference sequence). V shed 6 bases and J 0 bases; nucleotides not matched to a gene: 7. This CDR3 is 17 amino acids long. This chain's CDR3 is CASREGQVISGANVLTF. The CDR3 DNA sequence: TGTGCCAGCAGGGAGGGACAGGTAATCTCTGGGGCCAACGTCCTGACTTTC.

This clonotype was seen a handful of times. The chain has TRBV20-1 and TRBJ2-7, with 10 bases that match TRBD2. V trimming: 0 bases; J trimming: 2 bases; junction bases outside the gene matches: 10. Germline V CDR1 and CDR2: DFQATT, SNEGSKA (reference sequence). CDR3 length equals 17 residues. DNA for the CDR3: TGCAGTGCTAGAGATCGGTTAACTAGCGGGGAAGCCTACGAGCAGTACTTC. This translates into CSARDRLTSGEAYEQYF.

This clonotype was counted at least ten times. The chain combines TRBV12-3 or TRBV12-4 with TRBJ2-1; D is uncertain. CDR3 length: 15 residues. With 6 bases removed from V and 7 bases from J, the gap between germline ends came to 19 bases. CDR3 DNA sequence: TGTGCCAGCAGCGGCGGACCTCGATCCAGGAATGAGCAGTTCTTC. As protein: CASSGGPRSRNEQFF.